What follows are 24 T cell receptor beta chains derived from one specimen sequenced in a study of control samples from healthy donors and cancer patients. Some clones are missing from TCRdb's copy, which holds only in-frame ones; the method was immunoSEQ multiplex PCR. Here the sample spans roughly 130,000 clones, just over 90% being singletons. Sequencing was done on a sample of PBMCs. These receptors were taken from a man over 45 with head and neck cancer.

This clone was recorded only once. This chain joins TRBV6-5 and TRBJ1-6; TRBD1 is a possible D gene (6 bases). Trimming took off 8 bases at V and 6 bases at J, with 11 bases between the two ends. This CDR3 is 13 amino acids long. Germline CDR1 MNHEY, CDR2 SVGAGI. CDR3 in DNA: TGTGCCAGCGGACAGACCCTTAATTCACCCCTCCACTTT. Its protein is CASGQTLNSPLHF.

The rearrangement joins TRBV11-2 to TRBJ2-5; D not resolved. CDR3 length: 15 amino acids. V dropped 5 bases and J dropped 6 bases, with 19 bases sitting between them. Germline CDR1 SGHAT, CDR2 FQNNGV. This chain's CDR3 is CASSTRGPLEKTQYF. The CDR3 bases are TGTGCCAGCAGCACCCGCGGACCCCTCGAAAAGACCCAGTACTTC.

This chain uses TRBV7-2 with TRBJ1-2; 7 positions agree with TRBD1. Trimming removed 2 bases from V and 7 bases from J; junction bases left unmatched: 7. This CDR3 spans 14 amino acids. Germline loops: CDR1 SGHTA, CDR2 FQGNSA. The CDR3 DNA follows: TGTGCCAGCAGCTTATTAACAGGGGCCTCTGGCTACACCTTC. Amino acid sequence: CASSLLTGASGYTF.

CDR3 sequence (DNA): TGCGCCAGCAGCCGAATTCCGGGACTAGCGGTTCAAGAGACCCAGTACTTC. Amino acid sequence: CASSRIPGLAVQETQYF. The chain couples TRBV4-1 to TRBJ2-5; 11 bases line up with TRBD2. The CDR3 loop spans 17 amino acids. After removal of 4 bases from V and 2 bases from J, the junction contained 9 bases not matched to a gene. Germline V gene sequence: CDR1 MGHRA, CDR2 YSYEKL.

This rearrangement joins TRBV5-6 to TRBJ1-2; D is undetermined. The CDR3 loop spans 14 amino acids. The germline gives CDR1 SGHDT, CDR2 YYEEEE. Trimming took off 2 bases at V and 3 bases at J, with 11 bases between the two ends. CDR3 DNA sequence: TGTGCCAGCAGCTTAGGTCGACTTGACTATGGCTACACCTTC. It is translated as CASSLGRLDYGYTF.

This chain connects TRBV19 to TRBJ1-5; no clear D gene. The CDR3 length is 14 residues. V lost 4 bases, J lost 4 bases, and 11 bases lay in between. The V gene's germline CDR1 is LNHDA and CDR2 SQIVND (reference sequence). CDR3 nucleotide sequence: TGTGCCAGTAGTAAGGAGGTCTTGAATCAGCCCCAGCATTTT. Residues: CASSKEVLNQPQHF.

The J gene is TRBJ1-5, the V gene TRBV28; 7 nucleotides line up with TRBD1. CDR1 is MDHEN and CDR2 is SYDVKM in the germline V gene. V gave up 9 bases and J gave up 0 bases; unmatched junction bases: 5. The CDR3 has 14 amino acids. The CDR3 DNA sequence: TGTGCCAGTTGGGACAGAAATAGCAATCAGCCCCAGCATTTT. It specifies CASWDRNSNQPQHF.

The V gene is TRBV29-1, the J gene TRBJ1-2; TRBD1 matches at 8 bases. Germline V gene sequence: CDR1 SQVTM, CDR2 ANQGSEA. The CDR3 loop spans 12 amino acids. V was pared by 6 bases and J by 4 bases, with 4 bases of the junction left unmatched. CDR3 nucleotides: TGCAGCGTCGGGACAGGCCTCTATGGCTACACCTTC. Protein product: CSVGTGLYGYTF.

The rearrangement uses TRBV5-1 and TRBJ1-4; TRBD1 agrees at 8 bases. Per the germline V gene, CDR1 is SGHRS and CDR2 is YFSETQ. The V gene end was trimmed by 5 bases and the J gene end by 8 bases; junction bases not matched to a gene: 5. CDR3 size: 13 residues. The CDR3 bases are TGCGCCAGCAGATCGACAGGGGACGAAAAACTGTTTTTT. Translating it yields CASRSTGDEKLFF.

The V gene is TRBV6-2 or TRBV6-3, the J gene TRBJ1-5; no clear D gene. Trimming left V 5 bases short and J 5 bases short, with 28 bases between. CDR1 and CDR2 (germline): MNHEY, SVGEGT. CDR3 length: 19 amino acids. The DNA of the CDR3 is TGTGCCAGCAGTCCCCTACCGACGATCGACCTGATGGGTGATCAGCCCCAGCATTTT. Translating it yields CASSPLPTIDLMGDQPQHF.

CDR3 sequence (DNA): TGTGCCAGCAGCTGGGGACAGGCAAGGGGAGAGACCCAGTACTTC. It specifies CASSWGQARGETQYF. V and J are TRBV7-2 and TRBJ2-5; 8 bases are shared with TRBD1. Germline-derived CDR1 and CDR2 are SGHTA and FQGNSA. The CDR3 is 15 residues long. V shed 4 bases and J 4 bases; nucleotides not matched to a gene: 8.

V gene TRBV7-3 combines with J gene TRBJ1-1, with 11 bases fitting TRBD1. The CDR3 has 15 amino acids. CDR1 and CDR2 from the germline V gene are SGHTA and FQGTGA. The trim removed 5 bases at V and 2 bases at J, leaving 4 bases unmatched. CDR3: CASSRGTGGNTEAFF. Here the CDR3 DNA reads TGTGCCAGCAGCCGAGGGACAGGGGGAAACACTGAAGCTTTCTTT. Looking up the rest from reference TRBV7-3 and TRBJ1-1 gives the full variable domain: GAGVSQTPSNKVTEKGKYVELRCDPISGHTALYWYRQSLGQGPEFLIYFQGTGAADDSGLPNDRFFAVRPEGSVSTLKIQRTERGDSAVYLCASSRGTGGNTEAFFGQGTRLTVV.

This clone has a single count. J is TRBJ2-7 and V is TRBV6-5; 7 nucleotides line up with TRBD1. This CDR3 spans 13 amino acids. The junction had 5 bases not matched to a gene; V was cut back by 6 bases and J by 3 bases. The germline gives CDR1 MNHEY, CDR2 SVGAGI. CDR3 loop: CASSRPGGYEQYF. CDR3 nucleotides: TGTGCCAGCAGCCGCCCAGGGGGCTACGAGCAGTACTTC.

J is TRBJ2-3 and V is TRBV5-6, with D perhaps TRBD2 (6 bases). The CDR3 sequence is 14 residues long. Germline-derived CDR1 and CDR2 are SGHDT and YYEEEE. V dropped 2 bases and J dropped 1 base, with 8 bases sitting between them. CDR3 sequence: CASSFGEGTDTQYF. The CDR3 coding sequence is TGTGCCAGCAGCTTCGGGGAGGGCACAGATACGCAGTATTTT.

The chain carries TRBV27 and TRBJ2-7, with D possibly being TRBD1 (5 bases). V lost 2 bases and J 6 bases, leaving 11 bases between the germline ends. The CDR3 is 13 amino acids. CDR1 and CDR2 from the germline V gene are MNHEY and SMNVEV (reference sequence). The CDR3 loop is CASSLRQGTEQYF. The CDR3 region has the DNA TGTGCCAGCAGTTTACGGCAGGGAACCGAGCAGTACTTC.

J is TRBJ2-2 and V is TRBV3-1 (or the pseudogene TRBV3-2), with 10 bases that match TRBD2. Germline V gene lookup returns CDR1 LGHDT and CDR2 YNNKEL (reference sequence). The CDR3 is 15 residues long. The ends lost 8 bases at V and 6 bases at J; junction bases unmatched: 9. The CDR3 reads CASRPDLAGAGELFF. CDR3 nucleotides: TGTGCCAGCCGACCGGACCTAGCGGGGGCCGGGGAGCTGTTTTTT.

This clone has a single count. This CDR3 is CASARRTREETQYF. The CDR3 DNA reads TGTGCCAGCGCTAGAAGGACTAGAGAGGAGACCCAGTACTTC. This chain uses TRBV2 with TRBJ2-5; 7 positions match TRBD2. V lost 8 bases and J lost 5; bases outside the gene matches: 11. This CDR3 spans 14 amino acids. Germline V gene data show CDR1 as SNHLY and CDR2 as FYNNEI.

This clone appeared once. This chain links TRBV14 with TRBJ2-6, with a tentative D call TRBD1 (5 bases). The CDR3 length is 17 residues. Germline V gene data show CDR1 as SGHDN and CDR2 as FVKESK. Trimming cost V 1 base and J 2 bases, with 12 bases left between them. CDR3 in amino acids: CASSQVPGLAGANVLTF. The DNA for the CDR3 is TGTGCCAGCAGCCAAGTCCCAGGGCTCGCTGGGGCCAACGTCCTGACTTTC.

This chain joins TRBV13 and TRBJ2-1; maybe TRBD2 (6 bases). The CDR3 has 14 amino acids. Trimming took 5 bases from V and 4 from J, leaving 12 bases between them. Germline loops: CDR1 PRHDT, CDR2 FYEKMQ (reference sequence). This CDR3 is CASSAWLAYNEQFF. The CDR3 DNA is TGTGCCAGCAGCGCCTGGCTAGCGTACAATGAGCAGTTCTTC.

This clone was observed once. V usage is TRBV27 and J usage is TRBJ2-7, with TRBD1 matching over 9 bases. Germline CDR1 reads MNHEY; CDR2 reads SMNVEV (reference sequence). V was pared by 5 bases and J by 0 bases, with 20 bases of the junction left unmatched. The CDR3 is made up of 20 amino acids. CDR3 amino acids: CASSTRTGVITPRSSYEQYF. As DNA, the CDR3 is TGTGCCAGCAGTACCCGGACAGGGGTGATAACACCGAGGAGCTCCTACGAGCAGTACTTC.

The chain recombines TRBV19 with TRBJ1-5, with D hard to call. The V end was cut by 0 bases, the J end by 0 bases, with 12 bases between. The CDR3 runs to 17 residues. CDR1 and CDR2 (germline): LNHDA, SQIVND (reference sequence). The CDR3 here is CASSIEKRHNSNQPQHF. The DNA of the CDR3 is TGTGCCAGTAGTATAGAAAAACGACACAATAGCAATCAGCCCCAGCATTTT.

V and J are TRBV28 and TRBJ1-1; 9 bases are a match to TRBD1. The CDR3 loop spans 17 amino acids. The ends lost 2 bases at V and 3 bases at J; junction bases unmatched: 10. Germline CDR1 reads MDHEN; CDR2 reads SYDVKM. CDR3 DNA sequence: TGTGCCAGCAGTTTACTCAGCCCGGGACAGGGCCACACTGAAGCTTTCTTT. Its translation is CASSLLSPGQGHTEAFF.

The chain employs TRBV12-5 and TRBJ2-3, with D possibly matching TRBD1 (6 bases). The CDR3 totals 14 residues. The V and J ends lost 5 bases and 0 bases respectively, with 9 bases between them. CDR1 is LGHNT, CDR2 FRNRAP, per germline. The CDR3 nucleotides are TGTGCTAGTGGTCTACAGGGAAGCACAGATACGCAGTATTTT. Protein sequence: CASGLQGSTDTQYF.

The table lists this clone with a few counts. V and J are TRBV4-3 and TRBJ1-2, with D uncertain. Trimming took off 0 bases at V and 4 bases at J, with 6 bases between the two ends. Per germline, CDR1 LGHNA and CDR2 YSLEER. The CDR3 spans 13 residues. Here the CDR3 DNA reads TGCGCCAGCAGCCAAGATTTTGGCTATGGCTACACCTTC. Translated, it gives CASSQDFGYGYTF.